One and the same sample provided the 32 T cell receptor beta chains below, sequenced in a study of blood T cell repertoires in COVID-19 (dated by TCRdb to about 2020). Receptor amplification or capture employed the immunoSEQ multiplex PCR assay. The table was pulled from immuneACCESS by TCRdb, which kept in-frame rearrangements only. Such tables lose some clones; where checked, under half of the loss comes from unresolved V genes, and the rest has no known cause. Here the sample has some 170,000 clones; about 90% occur a single time. 1% to 1.5% of the sample belongs to the ten largest clones. Material: PBMCs or T cells enriched from blood (not recorded which). Receptor source: a human donor with acute COVID-19. The donor label of this sample is uncertain.

The rearrangement uses TRBV3-1 (or the pseudogene TRBV3-2) and TRBJ1-2, with D possibly matching TRBD1 (6 bases). Between the trimmed V and J ends, which lost 0 bases and 8 bases, there was a span of 19 bases. This CDR3 contains 16 residues. Germline V gene lookup returns CDR1 LGHDT and CDR2 YNNKEL (reference sequence). The CDR3 reads CASSQDSRGSSWGYTF. As DNA, the CDR3 is TGTGCCAGCAGCCAAGATTCCAGGGGCTCTTCTTGGGGCTACACCTTC.

This sequence joins TRBV7-2 and TRBJ1-5; 9 nucleotides align to TRBD1. CDR1 is SGHTA, CDR2 FQGNSA, per germline. The V segment lost 1 base and the J segment 6 bases; nucleotides outside the gene matches: 4. The CDR3 runs 15 residues. The CDR3 reads CASSLVGDRAQPQHF. The CDR3 DNA reads TGTGCCAGCAGCTTAGTTGGGGACAGGGCTCAGCCCCAGCATTTT.

The genes are TRBV24-1 and TRBJ1-3, with D possibly TRBD1 on 5 matching bases. Trimming cost V 11 bases and J 7 bases, with 26 bases left between them. CDR1 and CDR2 from the germline V gene are KGHDR and SFDVKD. CDR3 length: 16 residues. CDR3 DNA: TGTGCCAACAACCCCCTCCAAGGGGCTCTAGGTAACACCATATATTTT. Translated, it gives CANNPLQGALGNTIYF.

V is TRBV12-3 or TRBV12-4 and J is TRBJ1-2; 7 nucleotides match TRBD1. The trim removed 5 bases at V and 8 bases at J, leaving 8 bases unmatched. This CDR3 contains 13 residues. The CDR3 DNA sequence: TGTGCCAGCAGTCCAGGGGGGCGCGGAGGCTACACCTTC. Translation: CASSPGGRGGYTF.

The chain links TRBV4-1 to TRBJ1-2, with 7 bases fitting TRBD1. With V trimmed by 2 bases and J by 4 bases, 7 bases remained unmatched. CDR1 and CDR2 (germline): MGHRA, YSYEKL. The CDR3 is 15 residues long. The DNA of the CDR3 is TGCGCCAGCAGCCAACCAAGGGACAGAGTCTATGGCTACACCTTC. Protein product: CASSQPRDRVYGYTF.

The chain has TRBV28 and TRBJ2-2; 12 bases match TRBD2. The CDR3 is 16 amino acids. Germline lookup yields CDR1 MDHEN and CDR2 SYDVKM. V lost 4 bases, J lost 1 base, and 1 base stayed unmatched. CDR3 sequence (DNA): TGTGCCAGCAGTTCGGGACTAGCGGGGAACACCGGGGAGCTGTTTTTT. It codes for CASSSGLAGNTGELFF.

The chain uses TRBV5-4 and TRBJ2-5; 8 bases match TRBD2. Per the germline V gene, CDR1 is SGHNT and CDR2 is YYREEE (reference sequence). This CDR3 region has 17 residues. V was pared by 2 bases and J by 4 bases, with 13 bases of the junction left unmatched. CDR3 region: CASSLPPATSERETQYF. In DNA form, the CDR3 reads TGTGCCAGCAGCTTACCCCCCGCGACTAGCGAGCGAGAGACCCAGTACTTC.

In this sample, this clone turned up a few times. This rearrangement joins TRBV7-9 to TRBJ2-1; 14 bases are a match to TRBD2. Germline V CDR1 and CDR2: SEHNR, FQNEAQ (reference sequence). The CDR3 runs to 17 residues. V lost 3 bases, J lost 4 bases, and 5 bases stayed unmatched. The CDR3 here is CASSFGTSGGHYNEQFF. CDR3 DNA sequence: TGTGCCAGCAGCTTCGGGACTAGCGGGGGCCATTACAATGAGCAGTTCTTC.

The chain recombines TRBV7-9 with TRBJ1-5, with D uncertain. Germline assignment: CDR1 SEHNR and CDR2 FQNEAQ (reference sequence). The ends were cut back, 3 bases at V and 7 bases at J, with 7 bases in the middle. This CDR3 spans 12 amino acids. This chain's CDR3 is CASSFLGQPQHF. The CDR3 coding sequence is TGTGCCAGCAGCTTCCTCGGGCAGCCCCAGCATTTT.

This rearrangement joins TRBV12-3 or TRBV12-4 to TRBJ1-5; D call uncertain. This CDR3 is 12 amino acids long. The V end was cut by 4 bases, the J end by 5 bases, with 6 bases between. CDR3 sequence reads: CASSSADQPQHF. The CDR3 DNA sequence: TGTGCCAGCAGTTCTGCAGATCAGCCCCAGCATTTT.

This chain uses TRBV3-1 (or the pseudogene TRBV3-2) with TRBJ1-2; D call uncertain. In germline, CDR1 is LGHDT, CDR2 YNNKEL (reference sequence). There are 16 residues in the CDR3. V was shortened by 0 bases and J by 3 bases, with 14 bases between the two germline ends. CDR3 amino acids: CASSQDLGNGDYGYTF. The CDR3 coding sequence is TGTGCCAGCAGCCAAGACCTAGGGAACGGGGACTATGGCTACACCTTC.

The gene calls are TRBV4-2 and TRBJ1-5; D is unclear. Trimming left V 1 base short and J 1 base short, with 8 bases between. The germline gives CDR1 LGHNA, CDR2 YNFKEQ. CDR3 length: 15 amino acids. The CDR3 DNA reads TGTGCCAGCAGCCAAGGAGCCCCGAGCAATCAGCCCCAGCATTTT. Its translation is CASSQGAPSNQPQHF.

This sequence joins TRBV25-1 and TRBJ1-1; 9 bases line up with TRBD1. After removal of 2 bases from V and 6 bases from J, the junction contained 10 bases not matched to a gene. This CDR3 is built from 16 residues. Germline V gene lookup returns CDR1 MGHDK and CDR2 SYGVNS. The DNA for the CDR3 is TGTGCCAGCAGTGAAGGTTTCAAGGACAGGGGACCTGAAGCTTTCTTT. Amino acid sequence: CASSEGFKDRGPEAFF.

The J gene is TRBJ2-6, the V gene TRBV12-3 or TRBV12-4; no clear D gene. The CDR3 has 13 residues. The V and J ends lost 4 bases and 8 bases respectively, with 9 bases between them. In nucleotides, the CDR3 is TGTGCCAGCAGTTCAGGTGGTCCCAACGTCCTGACTTTC. Translating gives CASSSGGPNVLTF.

The genes are TRBV19 and TRBJ2-2, with D possibly matching TRBD2 (7 bases). Germline CDR1 LNHDA, CDR2 SQIVND (reference sequence). The CDR3 is made up of 15 amino acids. Trimming left V 1 base short and J 2 bases short, with 8 bases between. CDR3 sequence: CASSIAGGNTGELFF. The CDR3, as DNA: TGTGCCAGTAGTATAGCGGGGGGCAACACCGGGGAGCTGTTTTTT.

V gene TRBV12-5 combines with J gene TRBJ1-2; D may be TRBD1 (5 bases). The V gene lost 3 bases and the J gene lost 6 bases, with 11 bases spanning the gap. The length of the CDR3 is 13 residues. The germline CDR1 and CDR2 sequences are LGHNT and FRNRAP. Here the CDR3 reads CASGLVGGNGYTF. The CDR3 nucleotides are TGTGCTAGTGGTTTAGTCGGGGGAAATGGCTACACCTTC.

A single count supports this clone. The chain is built from TRBV3-1 (or the pseudogene TRBV3-2) and TRBJ2-2; D perhaps matches TRBD2 (5 bases). The germline V gene encodes CDR1 LGHDT and CDR2 YNNKEL (reference sequence). Deletions cut 2 bases from V and 1 base from J, with 11 bases between. The length of the CDR3 is 16 residues. CDR3 region: CASSQWSGGNTGELFF. CDR3 nucleotide sequence: TGTGCCAGCAGCCAATGGTCAGGAGGGAACACCGGGGAGCTGTTTTTT.

This clone has just one count. The chain employs TRBV6-6 and TRBJ2-1; a possible D gene is TRBD2 (5 bases). The CDR3 consists of 15 residues. V lost 4 bases, J lost 2 bases, and 12 bases lay in between. The germline V gene encodes CDR1 MNHNY and CDR2 SVGAGI (reference sequence). CDR3 protein: CASSLRADTYNEQFF. For the CDR3, the DNA is TGTGCCAGCAGTTTGCGAGCGGATACCTACAATGAGCAGTTCTTC.

The chain links TRBV19 to TRBJ2-1, with a tentative D call TRBD2 (5 bases). Germline values: CDR1 LNHDA, CDR2 SQIVND (reference sequence). There are 16 residues in the CDR3. V was shortened by 7 bases and J by 2 bases, with 18 bases between the two germline ends. For the CDR3, the DNA is TGTGCCAGTAATTCTGCGCCGGGGATCGCCTACAATGAGCAGTTCTTC. Encoded protein: CASNSAPGIAYNEQFF.

This CDR3 reads CASSTGDLRTEAFF. In DNA form, the CDR3 reads TGTGCCAGCAGCACAGGGGACTTAAGGACTGAAGCTTTCTTT. This chain uses TRBV5-4 with TRBJ1-1, with 7 nucleotides matching TRBD1. Germline V gene sequence: CDR1 SGHNT, CDR2 YYREEE (reference sequence). V lost 4 bases to trimming and J lost 5 bases; unmatched junction nucleotides: 8. This CDR3 has 14 amino acids.

The chain couples TRBV12-5 to TRBJ2-7; weak D call: TRBD1 (6 bases). The V end lost 6 bases, the J end lost 2 bases, and 14 bases lay between the germline ends. The CDR3 sequence is 14 residues long. Germline CDR1 and CDR2: LGHNT and FRNRAP. CDR3 amino acids: CASGTGRNTYEQYF. The CDR3 DNA sequence: TGTGCTAGTGGAACAGGGCGCAATACCTACGAGCAGTACTTC.

The chain employs TRBV5-1 and TRBJ1-1; no definite D call. The germline V and J ends were trimmed by 2 bases and 0 bases, with 5 bases remaining between them. The CDR3 covers 13 residues. Germline assignment: CDR1 SGHRS and CDR2 YFSETQ. The CDR3 DNA is TGCGCCAGCAGCTTACAGCTGAACACTGAAGCTTTCTTT. Protein sequence: CASSLQLNTEAFF.

This sequence joins TRBV30 and TRBJ2-5; the match to TRBD2 covers 8 bases. J was trimmed by 5 bases and V by 2 bases; bases with no gene match: 4. Germline V gives CDR1 GTSNPN, CDR2 SVGIG (reference sequence). The length of the CDR3 is 13 residues. In nucleotides, the CDR3 is TGTGCCTGGAGTCGGGGACTAGACGAGACCCAGTACTTC. Its translation: CAWSRGLDETQYF.

CDR3 residues: CACRRRGGTTNTEAFF. In nucleotides, the CDR3 is TGTGCCTGCAGAAGACGAGGGGGTACGACGAACACTGAAGCTTTCTTT. This chain joins TRBV30 and TRBJ1-1; maybe TRBD1 (6 bases). The ends were cut back, 6 bases at V and 1 base at J, with 21 bases in the middle. Looked up from germline, CDR1 is GTSNPN and CDR2 is SVGIG (reference sequence). The CDR3 runs 16 residues. Supplemented by reference TRBV30 and TRBJ1-1, the full variable domain reads SQTIHQWPATLVQPVGSPLSLECTVEGTSNPNLYWYRQAAGRGLQLLFYSVGIGQISSEVPQNLSASRPQDRQFILSSKKLLLSDSGFYLCACRRRGGTTNTEAFFGQGTRLTVV.

The V call is TRBV27, the J call TRBJ2-5, with a weak D call TRBD2 (5 bases). Germline CDR1 MNHEY, CDR2 SMNVEV (reference sequence). V shed 6 bases and J shed 5 bases, with 10 bases lying between them. The CDR3 spans 12 residues. The CDR3 DNA reads TGTGCCAGCAGCTCCCGAGGGGAGACCCAGTACTTC. Amino acids: CASSSRGETQYF.

The gene calls are TRBV9 and TRBJ1-3; no firm D call. Germline V lookup: CDR1 SGDLS, CDR2 YYNGEE. CDR3 length: 14 residues. The ends were cut back, 1 base at V and 3 bases at J, with 8 bases in the middle. CDR3 amino acids: CASSVLEGGNTIYF. Written as DNA, the CDR3 is TGTGCCAGCAGCGTACTGGAGGGTGGAAACACCATATATTTT.

The chain links TRBV5-1 to TRBJ2-2; 7 bases align to TRBD1. CDR3 length equals 15 residues. V was clipped by 1 base and J by 1 base; unmatched bases: 1. Germline V gene sequence: CDR1 SGHRS, CDR2 YFSETQ. CDR3 sequence (DNA): TGCGCCAGCAGCTTGCGACAGGGGAACACCGGGGAGCTGTTTTTT. Amino acid sequence: CASSLRQGNTGELFF.

The rearrangement links TRBV7-8 to TRBJ2-7; TRBD1 matches 10 bases. Germline CDR1 and CDR2: SGHVS and FQNEAQ. The CDR3 has 15 residues. J was trimmed by 6 bases and V by 5 bases; bases with no gene match: 10. The CDR3 is CASSPKRTGGFEQYF. The DNA for the CDR3 is TGTGCCAGCAGCCCAAAACGGACAGGGGGGTTCGAGCAGTACTTC.

The gene calls are TRBV15 and TRBJ1-4; possibly TRBD1 for D (5 bases). The length of the CDR3 is 15 residues. In germline, CDR1 is LNHNV, CDR2 YYDKDF (reference sequence). V shed 6 bases and J shed 5 bases, with 16 bases lying between them. The CDR3 DNA reads as TGTGCCACCAGATCCCGGAATGGGGCCAATGAAAAACTGTTTTTT. It codes for CATRSRNGANEKLFF.

V gene TRBV30 combines with J gene TRBJ2-7; the match to TRBD1 covers 7 bases. In germline, CDR1 is GTSNPN, CDR2 SVGIG (reference sequence). The CDR3 has 13 amino acids. After removal of 2 bases from V and 7 bases from J, the junction contained 8 bases not matched to a gene. This CDR3 reads CAWSPQGVGEQYF. CDR3 DNA: TGTGCCTGGAGTCCCCAGGGGGTAGGGGAGCAGTACTTC.

The chain links TRBV24-1 to TRBJ2-2; TRBD1 matches at 8 bases. Germline V lookup: CDR1 KGHDR, CDR2 SFDVKD. V was clipped by 7 bases and J by 4 bases; unmatched bases: 4. The CDR3 length is 14 residues. In DNA form, the CDR3 reads TGTGCCACCAGCAGGGGGCTTGGCACCGGGGAGCTGTTTTTT. It is translated as CATSRGLGTGELFF.

As DNA, the CDR3 is TGTGCCAGCAGTTACTCCGGGACAACGGATGAAAAACTGTTTTTT. This sequence encodes CASSYSGTTDEKLFF. The chain has TRBV6-5 and TRBJ1-4, with D tentatively TRBD1 (6 bases). Trimming took 0 bases from V and 6 from J, leaving 11 bases between them. The germline CDR1 and CDR2 sequences are MNHEY and SVGAGI. The CDR3 extends over 15 amino acids.